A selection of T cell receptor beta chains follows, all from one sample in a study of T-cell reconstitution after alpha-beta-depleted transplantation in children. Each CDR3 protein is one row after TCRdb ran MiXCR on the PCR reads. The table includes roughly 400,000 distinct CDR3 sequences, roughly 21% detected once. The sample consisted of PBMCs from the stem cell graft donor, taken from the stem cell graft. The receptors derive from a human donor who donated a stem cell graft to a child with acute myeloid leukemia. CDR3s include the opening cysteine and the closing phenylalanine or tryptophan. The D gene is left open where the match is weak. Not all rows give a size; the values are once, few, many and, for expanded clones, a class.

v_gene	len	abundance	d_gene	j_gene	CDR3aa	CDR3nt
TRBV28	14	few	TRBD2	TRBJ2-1	CASSSGLDGLEQFF	TGTGCCAGCAGTTCTGGACTAGACGGTCTTGAGCAGTTCTTC
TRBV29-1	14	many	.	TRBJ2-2	CSAFGAVPTGELFF	TGCAGCGCCTTCGGGGCGGTCCCCACCGGGGAGCTGTTTTTT
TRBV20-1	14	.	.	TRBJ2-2	CSASVQGNTGELFF	TGCAGTGCTAGTGTTCAGGGGAACACCGGGGAGCTGTTTTTT
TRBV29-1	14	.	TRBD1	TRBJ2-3	CSVEETGGTDTQYF	TGCAGCGTTGAGGAGACAGGGGGCACAGATACGCAGTATTTT
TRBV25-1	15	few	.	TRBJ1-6	CASSEDLDFNSPLHF	TGTGCCAGCAGTGAAGACCTGGACTTCAATTCACCCCTCCACTTT
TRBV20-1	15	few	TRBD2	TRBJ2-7	CSAPGGTSGSYEQYF	TGCAGTGCCCCGGGGGGGACTAGCGGCTCCTACGAGCAGTACTTC
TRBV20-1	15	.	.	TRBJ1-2	CSAREGGGGTAGYTF	TGCAGTGCTAGAGAGGGCGGGGGCGGTACCGCTGGCTACACCTTC
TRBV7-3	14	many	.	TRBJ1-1	CASSLMGTGTEAFF	TGTGCCAGCAGCTTAATGGGGACGGGGACTGAAGCTTTCTTT
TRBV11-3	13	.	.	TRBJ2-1	CASSQDPNNEQFF	TGTGCCAGCAGCCAGGACCCAAACAATGAGCAGTTCTTC
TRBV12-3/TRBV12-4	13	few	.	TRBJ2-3	CASSSRGADTQYF	TGTGCCAGCAGCTCCAGGGGGGCAGATACGCAGTATTTT
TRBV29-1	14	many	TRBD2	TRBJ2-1	CSVRSSGSLREQFF	TGCAGCGTTCGGAGTAGCGGGAGTCTGCGTGAGCAGTTCTTC
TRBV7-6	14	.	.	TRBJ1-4	CASSRARGEEKLFF	TGTGCCAGCAGCCGGGCAAGGGGCGAAGAAAAACTGTTTTTT
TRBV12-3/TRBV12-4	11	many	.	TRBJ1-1	CATLPNTEAFF	TGTGCCACGCTGCCGAACACTGAAGCTTTCTTT
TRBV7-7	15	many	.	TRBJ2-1	CASSEDRSSYNEQFF	TGTGCCAGCAGCGAGGACAGAAGCTCCTACAATGAGCAGTTCTTC
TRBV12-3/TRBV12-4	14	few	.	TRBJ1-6	CASRQEEGSSPLHF	TGTGCCAGCAGGCAGGAGGAGGGATCTTCACCCCTCCACTTT
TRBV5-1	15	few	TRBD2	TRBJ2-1	CASSTPGLGANEQFF	TGCGCCAGCAGCACGCCGGGACTAGGGGCCAATGAGCAGTTCTTC